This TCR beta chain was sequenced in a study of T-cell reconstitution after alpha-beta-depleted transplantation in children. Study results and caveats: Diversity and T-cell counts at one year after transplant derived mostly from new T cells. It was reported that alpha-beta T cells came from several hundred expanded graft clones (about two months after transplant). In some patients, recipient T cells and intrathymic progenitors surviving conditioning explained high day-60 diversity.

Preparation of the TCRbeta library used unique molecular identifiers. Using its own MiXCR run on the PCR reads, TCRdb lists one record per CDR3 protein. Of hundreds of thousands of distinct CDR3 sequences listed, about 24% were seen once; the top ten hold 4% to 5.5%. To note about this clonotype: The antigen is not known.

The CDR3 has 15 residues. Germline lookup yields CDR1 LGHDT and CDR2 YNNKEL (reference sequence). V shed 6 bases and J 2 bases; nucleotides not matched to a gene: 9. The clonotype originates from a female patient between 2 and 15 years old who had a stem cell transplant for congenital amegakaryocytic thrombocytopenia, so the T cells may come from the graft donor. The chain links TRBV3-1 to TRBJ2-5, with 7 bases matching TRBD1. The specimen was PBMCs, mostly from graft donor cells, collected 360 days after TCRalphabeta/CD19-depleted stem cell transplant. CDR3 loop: CASSNRDRPQETQYF. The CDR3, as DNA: TGTGCCAGCAGTAACCGGGACAGACCACAAGAGACCCAGTACTTC.